Listed here are 16 T cell receptor beta chains from one sample, sequenced in a study of blood T cells in healthy people across ages. It was with a sample-barcoded 5' primer and a J-beta primer mix that a second PCR of roughly 7 to 12 cycles was run. Each CDR3 protein gets one entry after TCRdb re-called the 5' RACE reads with MiXCR. The sample consists of hundreds of thousands of distinct CDR3 sequences, roughly 50% of them appearing once. Specimen: blood. These receptors were obtained from a man in his sixties in good health.

A note on this clonotype: The junction does not match germline at one end; this may be a read error. The chain carries TRBV7-4 and TRBJ2-1; TRBD2 matches 9 bases. The CDR3 runs to 18 residues. Germline V gene sequence: CDR1 SGHVT, CDR2 SQSDAQ. Here the CDR3 reads CAGSLNPTKRGVPNEQFF. CDR3 DNA sequence: TGTGCCGGCAGCTTAAACCCGACTAAGCGGGGGGTGCCCAATGAGCAGTTCTTC.

This clonotype was found many times. The chain couples TRBV12-3 or TRBV12-4 to TRBJ2-5, with D perhaps matching TRBD1 or TRBD2 (5 bases each). V shed 4 bases and J shed 5 bases, with 23 bases lying between them. The CDR3 runs to 17 residues. The DNA for the CDR3 is TGTGCCAGCAGTTCTCGATACGACGCCAGTGGGGACGAGACCCAGTACTTC. Its translation is CASSSRYDASGDETQYF.

The chain recombines TRBV9 with TRBJ2-6; D uncertain. The ends were cut back, 0 bases at V and 0 bases at J, with 13 bases in the middle. Germline assignment: CDR1 SGDLS and CDR2 YYNGEE. This CDR3 contains 18 residues. CDR3 amino acids: CASSVVGSRTSGANVLTF. The CDR3 DNA reads as TGTGCCAGCAGCGTAGTAGGCAGCCGAACCTCTGGGGCCAACGTCCTGACTTTC.

V and J are TRBV20-1 and TRBJ1-6, with TRBD1 as a possible D gene (6 bases). This CDR3 contains 16 residues. V gave up 3 bases and J gave up 2 bases, with 14 bases separating them. Looked up from germline, CDR1 is DFQATT and CDR2 is SNEGSKA (reference sequence). The CDR3, as DNA: TGCAGTGCTAGGGCGAGCAGGGGTACCTATAATTCACCCCTCCACTTT. Its protein product is CSARASRGTYNSPLHF.

The CDR3 DNA sequence: TGTGCCAGCACGGGACAGGGGGCTTCTGGGGCCAACGTCCTGACTTTC. It encodes CASTGQGASGANVLTF. V and J are TRBV28 and TRBJ2-6; 12 nucleotides match TRBD1. The germline V gene encodes CDR1 MDHEN and CDR2 SYDVKM. J was trimmed by 1 base and V by 7 bases; bases with no gene match: 2. The CDR3 has 16 amino acids.

Only a few counts were recorded for this clonotype. CDR3 protein: CASSQEQGNSPLHF. DNA of the CDR3: TGTGCCAGCAGCCAAGAACAGGGGAATTCACCCCTCCACTTT. This chain joins TRBV3-1 and TRBJ1-6; 7 bases are shared with TRBD1. V lost 0 bases and J lost 7; bases outside the gene matches: 0. CDR3 length: 14 residues. CDR1 and CDR2 (germline): LGHDT, YNNKEL (reference sequence). The variable domain in full, completed from reference TRBV3-1 and TRBJ1-6, reads DTAVSQTPKYLVTQMGNDKSIKCEQNLGHDTMYWYKQDSKKFLKIMFSYNNKELIINETVPNRFSPKSPDKAHLNLHINSLELGDSAVYFCASSQEQGNSPLHFGNGTRLTVT.

Turning to this clonotype: This may stem from a read error, because a much larger clone lies one nucleotide away. The J gene is TRBJ2-7, the V gene TRBV20-1, with 10 bases aligning to TRBD2. The CDR3 loop spans 15 amino acids. Germline loops: CDR1 DFQATT, CDR2 SNEGSKA (reference sequence). V lost 6 bases to trimming and J lost 0 bases; unmatched junction nucleotides: 8. The CDR3 sequence: CSAKKPSGGSYEQYF. In DNA form, the CDR3 reads TGCAGTGCCAAAAAGCCTAGCGGGGGCTCCTACGAGCAGTACTTC.

The chain carries TRBV5-4 and TRBJ2-6; D gene uncertain. The CDR3 is 14 amino acids. Germline values: CDR1 SGHNT, CDR2 YYREEE (reference sequence). V was cut by 4 bases and J by 1 base, with 6 bases left in between. CDR3 sequence reads: CASSKNSGANVLTF. CDR3 DNA: TGTGCCAGCAGCAAAAATTCTGGGGCCAACGTCCTGACTTTC.

The chain links TRBV4-1 to TRBJ2-3, with TRBD2 identical over 11 bases. Trimming took 1 base from V and 6 from J; bases not matched to a gene: 15. The CDR3 runs 19 residues. Germline assignment: CDR1 MGHRA and CDR2 YSYEKL. CDR3: CASSQVASGGLGELDTQYF. CDR3 sequence (DNA): TGCGCCAGCAGCCAAGTCGCTAGCGGGGGGCTCGGCGAGCTTGATACGCAGTATTTT.

This chain joins TRBV14 and TRBJ2-3, with no clear D. V gave up 4 bases and J gave up 4 bases, with 6 bases separating them. Germline CDR1 and CDR2: SGHDN and FVKESK. The CDR3 covers 12 residues. CDR3 nucleotides: TGTGCCAGCAGCCCACTGCCAGATACGCAGTATTTT. It is translated as CASSPLPDTQYF.

This chain uses TRBV5-4 with TRBJ2-1; the D gene is possibly TRBD1 (6 bases). The CDR3 extends over 16 amino acids. Germline lookup yields CDR1 SGHNT and CDR2 YYREEE (reference sequence). V lost 0 bases and J lost 7, with 17 bases in between. CDR3 sequence: CASSLAWQGFWNEQFF. The CDR3 nucleotides read TGTGCCAGCAGCTTGGCCTGGCAGGGGTTCTGGAATGAGCAGTTCTTC. Full variable domain (missing parts from reference TRBV5-4 and TRBJ2-1): ETGVTQSPTHLIKTRGQQVTLRCSSQSGHNTVSWYQQALGQGPQFIFQYYREEENGRGNFPPRFSGLQFPNYSSELNVNALELDDSALYLCASSLAWQGFWNEQFFGPGTRLTVL.

A single count supports this clonotype. This chain uses TRBV7-9 with TRBJ1-4; no clear D gene. The V end was cut by 6 bases, the J end by 10 bases, with 21 bases between. The CDR3 runs 15 residues. Germline CDR1 and CDR2: SEHNR and FQNEAQ (reference sequence). The CDR3 DNA reads as TGTGCCAGCAGGGGGATAGGGAACTCTGGTGGAAAACTGTTTTTT. Amino acid sequence: CASRGIGNSGGKLFF.

This chain links TRBV20-1 with TRBJ2-3; perhaps TRBD1 as D (5 bases). The CDR3 runs 14 residues. V was pared by 6 bases and J by 5 bases, with 18 bases between. Germline V lookup: CDR1 DFQATT, CDR2 SNEGSKA (reference sequence). CDR3 DNA: TGCAGTGCCCGGAAACCGCAGGGTATAGATACGCAGTATTTT. Its protein product is CSARKPQGIDTQYF.

Regarding this clonotype: A read error may produce the germline difference seen at one junction end. The chain carries TRBV3-1 and TRBJ2-1; TRBD2 is a possible D gene (5 bases). Germline V gives CDR1 LGHDT, CDR2 YNNKEL (reference sequence). CDR3 length: 13 amino acids. The CDR3 protein is CVSSQEGVNEQFF. CDR3 bases: TGTGTCAGCAGCCAAGAGGGAGTCAATGAGCAGTTCTTC.

The V and J genes are TRBV5-1 and TRBJ2-7, with TRBD2 matching over 7 bases. Gene TRBJ2-5 matches the end of the DNA better, so the J call may be wrong. The CDR3 runs 15 residues. Per germline, CDR1 SGHRS and CDR2 YFSETQ. The CDR3 protein is CASSLSPTSRETQYF. The CDR3 coding sequence is TGCGCCAGCAGCTTGTCTCCGACTAGCAGGGAGACCCAGTACTTC.

Notes on this clonotype: This may be a read error, as it is one base from a much larger clone. The V gene is TRBV6-2 or TRBV6-3, the J gene TRBJ2-7; TRBD2 agrees at 8 bases. Trimming took 5 bases from V and 7 from J; bases not matched to a gene: 13. The CDR3 is 15 residues long. Germline V gene sequence: CDR1 MNHEY, CDR2 SVGEGT. The CDR3 reads CASSRGGSSYNEQYF. The DNA for the CDR3 is TGTGCCAGCAGTCGCGGGGGGAGCTCCTACAATGAGCAGTACTTC.